A single TCR beta chain is shown here with its context. Its antigen is undetermined. Sequenced by immunoSEQ multiplex PCR; TCRdb stores in-frame clones only, minus some. Of fewer than 150,000 clones listed, roughly nine tenths are singletons. The sample comes from a study of T cell responses to AZD1222 COVID-19 vaccine. Study conclusions and caveats: Only after the peak T cell response were repertoires sampled. Across the whole spike, CD4 TCRs peaked at regions 160-218 and 743-854.

CDR3 length: 15 amino acids. Germline V gene lookup returns CDR1 MNHEY and CDR2 SVGAGI. Trimming stripped 0 bases from V and 3 bases from J, with 9 bases between. Sequencing was performed on peripheral blood, taken 28 days after the second AZD1222 dose. The sequence was collected from an adult who received the AZD1222 COVID-19 vaccine. The V call is TRBV6-5, the J call TRBJ1-5, with D perhaps TRBD1 (5 bases). The CDR3 loop reads CASSYSGALNQPQHF. CDR3 sequence (DNA): TGTGCCAGCAGTTACTCAGGGGCCCTCAATCAGCCCCAGCATTTT.